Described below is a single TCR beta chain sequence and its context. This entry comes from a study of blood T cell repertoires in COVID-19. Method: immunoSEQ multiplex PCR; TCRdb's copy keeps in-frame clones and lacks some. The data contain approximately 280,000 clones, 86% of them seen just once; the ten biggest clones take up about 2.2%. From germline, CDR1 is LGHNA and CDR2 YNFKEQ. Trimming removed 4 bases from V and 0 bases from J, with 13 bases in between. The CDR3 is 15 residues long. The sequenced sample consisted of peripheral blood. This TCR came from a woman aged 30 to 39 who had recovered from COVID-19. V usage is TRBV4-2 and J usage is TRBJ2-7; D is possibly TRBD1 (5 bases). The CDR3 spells CASSPLQASSYEQYF. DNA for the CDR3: TGTGCCAGCAGCCCTTTACAGGCCTCCTCCTACGAGCAGTACTTC.